The 23 T cell receptor beta chains below were found in one sample sequenced in a study of blood T cell repertoires in COVID-19. Repertoires were generated with immunoSEQ multiplex PCR, while TCRdb's copy carries only in-frame clones and drops some. The sample yields about 170,000 clones, 82% seen once. The source material was peripheral blood. These receptors came from a woman aged 70 to 79 with acute or convalescent COVID-19.

This clone was found once. The V call is TRBV5-4, the J call TRBJ2-3, with TRBD2 matching 8 bases. Looked up from germline, CDR1 is SGHNT and CDR2 is YYREEE (reference sequence). The CDR3 consists of 15 residues. V was clipped by 2 bases and J by 1 base; unmatched bases: 3. Here the CDR3 reads CASSFGGARTDTQYF. In nucleotides, the CDR3 is TGTGCCAGCAGCTTCGGGGGGGCCCGCACAGATACGCAGTATTTT.

The rearrangement uses TRBV20-1 and TRBJ2-3; D perhaps matches TRBD1 (5 bases). The germline gives CDR1 DFQATT, CDR2 SNEGSKA (reference sequence). This CDR3 comprises 11 residues. The germline V and J ends were trimmed by 7 bases and 3 bases, with 8 bases remaining between them. CDR3 region: CSVQGTDTQYF. The CDR3 DNA is TGCAGTGTTCAGGGAACAGATACGCAGTATTTT.

CDR3 in amino acids: CSAETTRSGEAFF. Here the CDR3 DNA reads TGCAGCGCCGAAACCACACGGAGTGGGGAAGCTTTCTTT. The rearrangement links TRBV29-1 to TRBJ1-1; D gene uncertain. This CDR3 comprises 13 residues. Trimming pared 7 bases from V and 8 bases from J, leaving 20 bases between. The germline V gene has CDR1 SQVTM and CDR2 ANQGSEA. Full variable domain (remainder filled in from reference TRBV29-1 and TRBJ1-1): SAVISQKPSRDICQRGTSLTIQCQVDSQVTMMFWYRQQPGQSLTLIATANQGSEATYESGFVIDKFPISRPNLTFSTLTVSNMSPEDSSIYLCSAETTRSGEAFFGQGTRLTVV.

The gene calls are TRBV20-1 and TRBJ2-7; D may be TRBD2 (6 bases). The CDR3 has 11 residues. The V end was cut by 3 bases, the J end by 6 bases, with 9 bases between. Germline CDR1 reads DFQATT; CDR2 reads SNEGSKA (reference sequence). The CDR3 DNA sequence: TGCAGTGCTAGGCGGGACTCCGAGCAGTACTTC. Translation gives CSARRDSEQYF.

The chain uses TRBV7-2 and TRBJ2-3, with TRBD2 identical over 9 bases. Trimming removed 0 bases from V and 4 bases from J; junction bases left unmatched: 2. Germline assignment: CDR1 SGHTA and CDR2 FQGNSA. The CDR3 is made up of 15 amino acids. The CDR3 loop is CASSLAGTSPDTQYF. DNA of the CDR3: TGTGCCAGCAGCTTAGCCGGGACTAGCCCAGATACGCAGTATTTT.

The rearrangement uses TRBV18 and TRBJ2-3; D might be TRBD2 (6 bases). This CDR3 has 20 amino acids. The germline CDR1 and CDR2 sequences are KGHSH and LQKENI. With 6 bases removed from V and 0 bases from J, the gap between germline ends came to 28 bases. The CDR3: CASSQAPFGRVGGSTDTQYF. For the CDR3, the DNA is TGTGCCAGCTCCCAGGCACCATTTGGTAGGGTGGGGGGAAGCACAGATACGCAGTATTTT.

The rearrangement joins TRBV2 to TRBJ1-6, with D hard to call. The ends were cut back, 9 bases at V and 8 bases at J, with 20 bases in the middle. CDR3 length: 15 residues. Germline values: CDR1 SNHLY, CDR2 FYNNEI. The CDR3: CASEVGPRGDSPLHF. DNA of the CDR3: TGTGCCAGTGAAGTCGGGCCCCGCGGGGATTCACCCCTCCACTTT.

The chain carries TRBV10-2 and TRBJ2-1; TRBD2 is a possible D gene (5 bases). The germline V gene has CDR1 WSHSY and CDR2 SAAADI. There are 18 residues in the CDR3. V lost 4 bases to trimming and J lost 4 bases, with 23 bases between them. The CDR3 nucleotides read TGCGCCAGCAGTGCCCTGATTGGAGAGGGCGGAGTATACAATGAGCAGTTCTTC. Its translation: CASSALIGEGGVYNEQFF.

This clone came up a few times. The chain recombines TRBV11-2 with TRBJ2-1; 10 bases are shared with TRBD2. There are 14 residues in the CDR3. The ends lost 6 bases at V and 3 bases at J; junction bases unmatched: 2. CDR1 SGHAT and CDR2 FQNNGV come from the germline V gene. The CDR3 DNA reads as TGTGCCAGCAGTATAGCGGGAGGCTACAATGAGCAGTTCTTC. Protein sequence: CASSIAGGYNEQFF.

The chain employs TRBV28 and TRBJ1-2, with TRBD1 matching 10 bases. Germline V gene lookup returns CDR1 MDHEN and CDR2 SYDVKM. The CDR3 consists of 14 residues. V dropped 4 bases and J dropped 3; count of bases not matched to a gene: 2. CDR3 residues: CASSSGQGDYGYTF. Here the CDR3 DNA reads TGTGCCAGCAGTTCAGGACAGGGGGACTATGGCTACACCTTC.

The rearrangement uses TRBV5-4 and TRBJ1-2; D is possibly TRBD1 (6 bases). This CDR3 spans 14 amino acids. CDR1 SGHNT and CDR2 YYREEE come from the germline V gene (reference sequence). The germline V and J ends were trimmed by 5 bases and 4 bases, with 15 bases remaining between them. The CDR3 DNA follows: TGTGCCAGCAGGGGCGCGGGGGGCAGCTATGGCTACACCTTC. Translating gives CASRGAGGSYGYTF. The full variable domain, its missing parts supplied by reference TRBV5-4 and TRBJ1-2, is ETGVTQSPTHLIKTRGQQVTLRCSSQSGHNTVSWYQQALGQGPQFIFQYYREEENGRGNFPPRFSGLQFPNYSSELNVNALELDDSALYLCASRGAGGSYGYTFGSGTRLTVV.

The CDR3 DNA follows: TGCGCCAGCAGCCAAGATCGAGGACAGGGGGTCTCCTCTGGGGCCAACGTCCTGACTTTC. Translating it yields CASSQDRGQGVSSGANVLTF. V is TRBV4-1 and J is TRBJ2-6, with TRBD1 matching over 10 bases. Germline V lookup: CDR1 MGHRA, CDR2 YSYEKL. Trimming cost V 0 bases and J 0 bases; bases outside gene matches: 8. This CDR3 region has 20 residues.

The rearrangement links TRBV7-9 to TRBJ1-1; D gene uncertain. The CDR3 has 14 amino acids. The germline gives CDR1 SEHNR, CDR2 FQNEAQ (reference sequence). V was shortened by 2 bases and J by 7 bases, with 14 bases between the two germline ends. The CDR3 spells CASSLSGKGHEAFF. The DNA of the CDR3 is TGTGCCAGCAGCTTATCGGGGAAAGGCCATGAAGCTTTCTTT.

CDR3 in amino acids: CASSLATPGELFF. The CDR3 DNA reads TGTGCCAGCAGTTTGGCGACTCCCGGGGAGCTGTTTTTT. The rearrangement uses TRBV12-3 or TRBV12-4 and TRBJ2-2; D is ambiguous. V lost 3 bases, J lost 6 bases, and 8 bases lay in between. The CDR3 sequence is 13 residues long.

The chain uses TRBV7-2 and TRBJ2-1, with D possibly matching TRBD2 (5 bases). The germline CDR1 and CDR2 sequences are SGHTA and FQGNSA. V lost 3 bases and J lost 6, with 12 bases in between. The length of the CDR3 is 14 residues. The CDR3 region has the DNA TGTGCCAGCAGCTTTCCTCCCGAGGGCAATGAGCAGTTCTTC. This codes for CASSFPPEGNEQFF. Using reference TRBV7-2 and TRBJ2-1 for the parts outside the CDR3, the full variable domain is GAGVSQSPSNKVTEKGKDVELRCDPISGHTALYWYRQSLGQGLEFLIYFQGNSAPDKSGLPSDRFSAERTGGSVSTLTIQRTQQEDSAVYLCASSFPPEGNEQFFGPGTRLTVL.

The rearrangement links TRBV12-3 or TRBV12-4 to TRBJ2-1, with D unclear. The CDR3 has 13 residues. Deletions cut 3 bases from V and 4 bases from J, with 7 bases between. CDR3 sequence (DNA): TGTGCCAGCAGTTTTGCAGGATACAATGAGCAGTTCTTC. Encoded protein: CASSFAGYNEQFF.

The rearrangement uses TRBV27 and TRBJ2-1; D is ambiguous. The CDR3 totals 14 residues. V lost 1 base to trimming and J lost 0 bases, with 4 bases between them. CDR1 and CDR2 from the germline V gene are MNHEY and SMNVEV (reference sequence). The CDR3 here is CASSLLASYNEQFF. CDR3 DNA sequence: TGTGCCAGCAGTTTATTAGCCTCCTACAATGAGCAGTTCTTC.

The chain carries TRBV19 and TRBJ1-5; TRBD1 aligns across 7 bases. The CDR3 is made up of 16 amino acids. The ends lost 4 bases at V and 6 bases at J; junction bases unmatched: 12. CDR1 and CDR2 from the germline V gene are LNHDA and SQIVND (reference sequence). DNA of the CDR3: TGTGCCAGTAGTAGGTCGACAGGGTATAGGGGTCAGCCCCAGCATTTT. Amino acid sequence: CASSRSTGYRGQPQHF.

The genes are TRBV3-1 (or the pseudogene TRBV3-2) and TRBJ2-7, with D possibly being TRBD1 (6 bases). Trimming pared 10 bases from V and 2 bases from J, leaving 15 bases between. Germline lookup yields CDR1 LGHDT and CDR2 YNNKEL (reference sequence). CDR3 length: 13 amino acids. The CDR3 spells CATVPGHPYEQYF. The CDR3 DNA reads TGTGCCACCGTCCCGGGACATCCCTACGAGCAGTACTTC.

The chain recombines TRBV24-1 with TRBJ2-5; D is undetermined. The CDR3 is 13 amino acids. Per germline, CDR1 KGHDR and CDR2 SFDVKD. The V gene lost 1 base and the J gene lost 2 bases, with 4 bases spanning the gap. DNA of the CDR3: TGTGCCACCAGTGATTTCCCACAAGAGACCCAGTACTTC. It encodes CATSDFPQETQYF.

The table lists this clone with a few counts. The chain links TRBV11-2 to TRBJ1-5; D perhaps matches TRBD1 (6 bases). Germline V gene lookup returns CDR1 SGHAT and CDR2 FQNNGV. With 4 bases removed from V and 4 bases from J, the gap between germline ends came to 11 bases. The CDR3 is 14 residues long. DNA for the CDR3: TGTGCCAGCAGCTCCGGACAGCCTAATCAGCCCCAGCATTTT. It codes for CASSSGQPNQPQHF.

V and J are TRBV7-2 and TRBJ2-3, with D possibly TRBD2 on 6 matching bases. The CDR3 consists of 13 residues. V lost 4 bases and J lost 8, with 13 bases in between. CDR1 is SGHTA and CDR2 is FQGNSA in the germline V gene. The CDR3 loop is CASSSRGEGTQYF. CDR3 sequence (DNA): TGTGCCAGCAGCTCGCGGGGTGAGGGTACGCAGTATTTT.

The chain uses TRBV27 and TRBJ2-5; 12 bases are shared with TRBD1. This CDR3 contains 18 residues. Per the germline V gene, CDR1 is MNHEY and CDR2 is SMNVEV (reference sequence). J gave up 3 bases and V 8 bases, and 16 bases lay outside the gene matches. This CDR3 is CASAPSGTGGPNKETQYF. The CDR3 nucleotides are TGTGCCAGCGCCCCCTCCGGGACAGGGGGCCCCAATAAAGAGACCCAGTACTTC.